The 12 T cell receptor beta chains below were found in one sample sequenced in a study of EBV T-cell therapy then PD-1 blockade in nasopharyngeal carcinoma. Treatment defined: AdE1-LMPpoly-expanded autologous EBV-specific T-cell therapy followed by anti-PD-1 nivolumab. Method: immunoSEQ multiplex PCR; TCRdb's copy keeps in-frame clones and lacks some. The sample yields 15,000 to 20,000 clones, roughly 84% seen once. These TCRs are of unknown antigen specificity. Here the sequenced sample was CD8+ T cells from blood, taken around day 35 from a patient whose treatment included autologous EBV-specific T cells and nivolumab. These receptors all stem from a man in his forties with nasopharyngeal carcinoma.

J is TRBJ2-1 and V is TRBV27; D unclear. CDR1 MNHEY and CDR2 SMNVEV come from the germline V gene (reference sequence). The CDR3 covers 14 residues. The V gene lost 4 bases and the J gene lost 5 bases, with 12 bases spanning the gap. The CDR3 DNA follows: TGTGCCAGCAGTTCTCCAGCATCCCACAATGAGCAGTTCTTC. It codes for CASSSPASHNEQFF.

This chain links TRBV6-5 with TRBJ1-2, with a weak D call TRBD1 (5 bases). The CDR3 extends over 15 amino acids. CDR1 and CDR2 from the germline V gene are MNHEY and SVGAGI. V shed 0 bases and J shed 4 bases, with 12 bases lying between them. CDR3 sequence reads: CASSYSGRRSYGYTF. CDR3 nucleotide sequence: TGTGCCAGCAGTTACTCGGGACGGAGAAGCTATGGCTACACCTTC.

V gene TRBV6-2 or TRBV6-3 combines with J gene TRBJ1-6, with TRBD1 matching over 7 bases. CDR1 and CDR2 (germline): MNHEY, SVGEGT. The CDR3 consists of 16 residues. The V and J ends lost 4 bases and 6 bases, in that order; junction bases with no gene match: 9. The CDR3 DNA reads TGTGCCAGCAGTTTTACCCTGGACAGGCCTAATTCACCCCTCCACTTT. As protein: CASSFTLDRPNSPLHF.

The chain joins TRBV6-2 or TRBV6-3 to TRBJ2-6; possibly TRBD1 for D (5 bases). This CDR3 spans 15 amino acids. V was pared by 0 bases and J by 3 bases, with 6 bases between. Per the germline V gene, CDR1 is MNHEY and CDR2 is SVGEGT. CDR3 coding DNA: TGTGCCAGCAGTTACTCGCAGGGTGGGGCCAACGTCCTGACTTTC. Translation gives CASSYSQGGANVLTF.

The rearrangement links TRBV15 to TRBJ2-2, with D possibly TRBD1 on 6 matching bases. V dropped 5 bases and J dropped 6 bases, with 10 bases sitting between them. The CDR3 consists of 13 residues. CDR1 is LNHNV, CDR2 YYDKDF, per germline (reference sequence). The CDR3 sequence is CATSFNRAGELFF. For the CDR3, the DNA is TGTGCCACCAGCTTTAACAGGGCCGGGGAGCTGTTTTTT.

V usage is TRBV19 and J usage is TRBJ1-2; no clear D gene. V was clipped by 0 bases and J by 4 bases, with 3 bases between them. This CDR3 has 12 residues. Germline V lookup: CDR1 LNHDA, CDR2 SQIVND (reference sequence). CDR3 region: CASSIDGYGYTF. Here the CDR3 DNA reads TGTGCCAGTAGTATAGATGGCTATGGCTACACCTTC. Complete variable domain (other parts from reference TRBV19 and TRBJ1-2): DGGITQSPKYLFRKEGQNVTLSCEQNLNHDAMYWYRQDPGQGLRLIYYSQIVNDFQKGDIAEGYSVSREKKESFPLTVTSAQKNPTAFYLCASSIDGYGYTFGSGTRLTVV.

J is TRBJ2-6 and V is TRBV6-4; perhaps D is TRBD1 or TRBD2 (6 bases each). CDR1 and CDR2 from the germline V gene are MRHNA and SNTAGT. The CDR3 length is 16 residues. Trimming cost V 3 bases and J 3 bases, with 12 bases left between them. CDR3 sequence: CASSEEGGSGANVLTF. CDR3 coding DNA: TGTGCCAGCAGTGAAGAGGGGGGCAGTGGGGCCAACGTCCTGACTTTC.

This clone has just one count. This chain uses TRBV9 with TRBJ2-3; D might be TRBD2 (7 bases). Trimming removed 0 bases at V and 3 bases at J, with 14 bases between. Germline V lookup: CDR1 SGDLS, CDR2 YYNGEE. The CDR3 runs 16 residues. The CDR3 sequence: CASSVDLGGRTDTQYF. DNA for the CDR3: TGTGCCAGCAGCGTAGACCTCGGGGGGCGGACAGATACGCAGTATTTT.

The chain recombines TRBV6-5 with TRBJ2-5, with D perhaps assigned TRBD1 or TRBD2 (6 bases each). V lost 6 bases and J lost 5, with 16 bases in between. CDR3 length: 14 residues. Germline values: CDR1 MNHEY, CDR2 SVGAGI. The CDR3 here is CASSLTGAWETQYF. CDR3 nucleotide sequence: TGTGCCAGCAGCCTCACGGGGGCTTGGGAGACCCAGTACTTC.

V and J are TRBV7-8 and TRBJ2-7; D is unclear. The germline V and J ends were trimmed by 0 bases and 2 bases, with 5 bases remaining between them. The CDR3 is 13 amino acids. Germline CDR1 is SGHVS and CDR2 is FQNEAQ. CDR3 sequence: CASSLAATYEQYF. As DNA, the CDR3 is TGTGCCAGCAGCTTAGCAGCTACCTACGAGCAGTACTTC.

The chain carries TRBV6-2 or TRBV6-3 and TRBJ2-7; D possibly corresponds to TRBD2 (6 bases). The CDR3 is 14 residues long. The germline gives CDR1 MNHEY, CDR2 SVGEGT. Trimming stripped 2 bases from V and 6 bases from J, with 14 bases between. The CDR3 DNA sequence: TGTGCCAGCAGTTACGGCGGGGCCGGTTTCGAGCAGTACTTC. Translated, it gives CASSYGGAGFEQYF.

The chain couples TRBV5-1 to TRBJ1-6; 7 bases are a match to TRBD1. V dropped 2 bases and J dropped 7; count of bases not matched to a gene: 21. This CDR3 is 20 amino acids long. CDR1 SGHRS and CDR2 YFSETQ come from the germline V gene. The CDR3 nucleotides read TGCGCCAGCAGCTTCCTACCACGGGGACAGAATCCTCCACGAAATTCACCCCTCCACTTT. This sequence encodes CASSFLPRGQNPPRNSPLHF. Complete variable domain (other parts from reference TRBV5-1 and TRBJ1-6): KAGVTQTPRYLIKTRGQQVTLSCSPISGHRSVSWYQQTPGQGLQFLFEYFSETQRNKGNFPGRFSGRQFSNSRSEMNVSTLELGDSALYLCASSFLPRGQNPPRNSPLHFGNGTRLTVT.